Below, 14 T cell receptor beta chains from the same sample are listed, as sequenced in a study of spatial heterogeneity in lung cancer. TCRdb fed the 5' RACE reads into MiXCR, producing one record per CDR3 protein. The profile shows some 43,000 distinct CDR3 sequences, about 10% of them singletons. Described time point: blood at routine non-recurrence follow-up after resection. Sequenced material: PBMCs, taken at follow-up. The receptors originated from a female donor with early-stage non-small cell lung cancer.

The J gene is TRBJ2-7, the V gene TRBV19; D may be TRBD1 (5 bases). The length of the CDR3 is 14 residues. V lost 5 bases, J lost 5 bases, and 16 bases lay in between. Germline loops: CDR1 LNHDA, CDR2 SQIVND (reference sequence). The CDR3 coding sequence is TGTGCCAGTAGTGACAGAAAAATTCCCAACGAGCAGTACTTC. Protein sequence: CASSDRKIPNEQYF.

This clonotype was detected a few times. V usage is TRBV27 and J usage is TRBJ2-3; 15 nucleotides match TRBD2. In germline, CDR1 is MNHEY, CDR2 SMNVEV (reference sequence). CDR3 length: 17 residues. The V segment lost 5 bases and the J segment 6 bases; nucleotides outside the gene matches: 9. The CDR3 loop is CASSTGLAGGLRDTQYF. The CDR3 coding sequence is TGTGCCAGCAGTACGGGACTAGCGGGGGGCCTTAGGGATACGCAGTATTTT.

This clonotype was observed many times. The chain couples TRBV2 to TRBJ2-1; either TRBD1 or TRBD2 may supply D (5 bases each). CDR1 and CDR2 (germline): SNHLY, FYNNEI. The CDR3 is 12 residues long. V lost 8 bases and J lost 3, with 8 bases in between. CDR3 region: CASGTLYNEQFF. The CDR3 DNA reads TGTGCCAGCGGGACGCTCTACAATGAGCAGTTCTTC.

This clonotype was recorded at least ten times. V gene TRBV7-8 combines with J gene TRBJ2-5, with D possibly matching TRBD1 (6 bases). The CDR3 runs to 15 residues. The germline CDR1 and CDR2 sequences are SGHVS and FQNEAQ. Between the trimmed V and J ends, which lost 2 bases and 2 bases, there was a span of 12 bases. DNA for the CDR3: TGTGCCAGCAGCTTACGTAGGACAGAGCAAGAGACCCAGTACTTC. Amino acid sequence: CASSLRRTEQETQYF.

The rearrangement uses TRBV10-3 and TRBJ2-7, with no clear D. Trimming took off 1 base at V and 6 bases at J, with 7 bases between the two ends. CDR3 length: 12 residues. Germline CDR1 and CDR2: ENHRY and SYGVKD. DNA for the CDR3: TGTGCCATCAGTGAGTTAGGTCTCGAGCAGTACTTC. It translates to CAISELGLEQYF.

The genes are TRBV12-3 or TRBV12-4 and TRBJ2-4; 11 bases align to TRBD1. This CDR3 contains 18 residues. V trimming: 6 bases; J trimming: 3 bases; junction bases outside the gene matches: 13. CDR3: CASRPPLRDRGVKNIQYF. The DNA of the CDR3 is TGTGCCAGCAGGCCTCCACTCCGGGACAGGGGGGTCAAAAACATTCAGTACTTC.

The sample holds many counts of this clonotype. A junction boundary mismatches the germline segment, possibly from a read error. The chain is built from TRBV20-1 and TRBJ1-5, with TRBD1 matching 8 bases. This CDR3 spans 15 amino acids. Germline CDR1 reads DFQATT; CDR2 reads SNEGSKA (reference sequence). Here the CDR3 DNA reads TGCAGTGCTACCTCAGGGGGCGAGGGCAATCACCCCCAGCATTTT. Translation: CSATSGGEGNHPQHF.

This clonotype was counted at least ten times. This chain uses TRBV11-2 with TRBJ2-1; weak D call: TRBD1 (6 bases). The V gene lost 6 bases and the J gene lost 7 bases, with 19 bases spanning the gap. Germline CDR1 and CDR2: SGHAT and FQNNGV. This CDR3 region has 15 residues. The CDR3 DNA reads TGTGCCAGCAGACAACCCGGGACATTCTTTAATGAGCAGTTCTTC. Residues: CASRQPGTFFNEQFF.

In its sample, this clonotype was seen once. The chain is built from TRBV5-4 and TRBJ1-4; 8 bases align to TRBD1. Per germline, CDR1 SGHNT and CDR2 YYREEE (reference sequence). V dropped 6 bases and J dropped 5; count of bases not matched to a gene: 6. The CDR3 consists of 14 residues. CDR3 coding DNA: TGTGCCAGCACCCACAGGGGGGAGAATGAAAAACTGTTTTTT. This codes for CASTHRGENEKLFF.

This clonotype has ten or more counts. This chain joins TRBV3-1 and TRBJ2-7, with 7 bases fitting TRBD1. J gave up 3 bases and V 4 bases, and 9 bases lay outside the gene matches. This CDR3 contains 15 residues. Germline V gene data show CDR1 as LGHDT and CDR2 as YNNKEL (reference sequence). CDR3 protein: CASSPTGRALYEQYF. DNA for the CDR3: TGTGCCAGCAGCCCGACAGGGCGGGCCCTCTACGAGCAGTACTTC.

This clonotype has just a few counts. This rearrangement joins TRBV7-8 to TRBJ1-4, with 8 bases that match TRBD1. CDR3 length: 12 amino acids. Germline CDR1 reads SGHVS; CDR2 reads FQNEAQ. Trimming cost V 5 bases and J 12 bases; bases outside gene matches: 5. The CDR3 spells CASSMDRVELFF. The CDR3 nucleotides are TGTGCCAGCAGCATGGACAGGGTGGAACTGTTTTTT. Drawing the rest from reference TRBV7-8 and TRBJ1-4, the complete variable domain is GAGVSQSPRYKVAKRGQDVALRCDPISGHVSLFWYQQALGQGPEFLTYFQNEAQLDKSGLPSDRFFAERPEGSVSTLKIQRTQQEDSAVYLCASSMDRVELFFGSGTQLSVL.

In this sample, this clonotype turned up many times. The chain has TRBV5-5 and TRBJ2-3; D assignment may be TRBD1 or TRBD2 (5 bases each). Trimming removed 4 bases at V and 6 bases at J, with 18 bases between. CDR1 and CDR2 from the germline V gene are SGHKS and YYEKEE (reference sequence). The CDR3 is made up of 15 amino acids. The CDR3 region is CASSPTGTAGDTQYF. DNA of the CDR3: TGTGCCAGCAGCCCTACCGGGACGGCGGGCGATACGCAGTATTTT.

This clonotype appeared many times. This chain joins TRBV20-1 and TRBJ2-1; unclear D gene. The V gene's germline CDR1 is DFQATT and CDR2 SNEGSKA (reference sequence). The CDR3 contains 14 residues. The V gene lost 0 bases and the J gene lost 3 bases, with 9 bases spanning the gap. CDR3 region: CSARDLAVYNEQFF. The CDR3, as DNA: TGCAGTGCTAGAGATTTGGCGGTCTACAATGAGCAGTTCTTC.

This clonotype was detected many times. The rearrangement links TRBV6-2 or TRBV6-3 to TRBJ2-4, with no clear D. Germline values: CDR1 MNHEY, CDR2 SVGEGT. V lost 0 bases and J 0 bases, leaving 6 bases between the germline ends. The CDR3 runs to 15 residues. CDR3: CASSYSPLAKNIQYF. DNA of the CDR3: TGTGCCAGCAGTTACTCCCCACTAGCCAAAAACATTCAGTACTTC.